The 19 T cell receptor beta chains below were found in one sample sequenced in a study of identifying expanded T cells in peripheral blood. Produced via immunoSEQ multiplex PCR; TCRdb's table is partial and in-frame only. The table has roughly 84,000 clones, 70% to 90% seen once. Sequenced material: blood. The source is a person aged 18 to 75 in good health.

This chain connects TRBV2 to TRBJ2-5, with 8 nucleotides matching TRBD1. Germline values: CDR1 SNHLY, CDR2 FYNNEI. J gave up 0 bases and V 8 bases, and 2 bases lay outside the gene matches. The CDR3 is 13 residues long. CDR3 region: CASHRGYQETQYF. DNA for the CDR3: TGTGCCAGCCACAGGGGGTACCAAGAGACCCAGTACTTC.

This sequence joins TRBV30 and TRBJ1-4; D gene uncertain. Germline lookup yields CDR1 GTSNPN and CDR2 SVGIG (reference sequence). The length of the CDR3 is 17 residues. The ends were cut back, 1 base at V and 3 bases at J, with 18 bases in the middle. CDR3 residues: CAWSALGHPSPNEKLFF. DNA for the CDR3: TGTGCCTGGAGTGCTCTAGGGCACCCGAGCCCTAATGAAAAACTGTTTTTT.

The chain's CDR3 is CASSLRAGSPEAFF. DNA of the CDR3: TGTGCCAGCAGCTTAAGGGCAGGCTCTCCTGAAGCTTTCTTT. The chain recombines TRBV7-9 with TRBJ1-1; no reliable D call. The CDR3 spans 14 residues. Germline loops: CDR1 SEHNR, CDR2 FQNEAQ (reference sequence). V lost 2 bases and J 6 bases, leaving 13 bases between the germline ends.

The chain carries TRBV4-1 and TRBJ2-5, with TRBD2 matching 10 bases. The CDR3 is 16 residues long. V lost 3 bases to trimming and J lost 5 bases; unmatched junction nucleotides: 9. Germline V gives CDR1 MGHRA, CDR2 YSYEKL. The CDR3: CASSHLPSGSHETQYF. The CDR3 nucleotides read TGCGCCAGCAGCCACCTACCTAGCGGGAGCCACGAGACCCAGTACTTC.

V is TRBV5-6 and J is TRBJ1-1; TRBD1 might be the D (6 bases). This CDR3 is 14 amino acids long. The V and J ends lost 4 bases and 4 bases respectively, with 14 bases between them. In germline, CDR1 is SGHDT, CDR2 YYEEEE. CDR3 region: CASSHRVGVTEAFF. CDR3 DNA sequence: TGTGCCAGCAGCCACAGGGTGGGGGTCACTGAAGCTTTCTTT.

The chain combines TRBV5-4 with TRBJ2-5, with D unclear. Per the germline V gene, CDR1 is SGHNT and CDR2 is YYREEE (reference sequence). Trimming removed 4 bases from V and 4 bases from J, with 8 bases in between. This CDR3 has 12 residues. The CDR3 DNA sequence: TGTGCCAGCAGCCGGAGTGGAGAGACCCAGTACTTC. This translates into CASSRSGETQYF.

This sequence joins TRBV6-1 and TRBJ1-3, with TRBD1 identical over 7 bases. V lost 5 bases to trimming and J lost 4 bases; unmatched junction nucleotides: 5. The CDR3 has 14 amino acids. The V gene's germline CDR1 is MNHNS and CDR2 SASEGT. CDR3 protein: CASSKGGSGNTIYF. The CDR3, as DNA: TGTGCCAGCAGTAAAGGGGGCTCGGGAAACACCATATATTTT.

The rearrangement links TRBV30 to TRBJ2-2; the D is unclear. CDR1 GTSNPN and CDR2 SVGIG come from the germline V gene (reference sequence). The V end lost 0 bases, the J end lost 2 bases, and 1 base lay between the germline ends. The CDR3 sequence is 12 residues long. The DNA for the CDR3 is TGTGCCTGGAGTGTAAACACCGGGGAGCTGTTTTTT. It specifies CAWSVNTGELFF. Full variable domain (missing parts from reference TRBV30 and TRBJ2-2): SQTIHQWPATLVQPVGSPLSLECTVEGTSNPNLYWYRQAAGRGLQLLFYSVGIGQISSEVPQNLSASRPQDRQFILSSKKLLLSDSGFYLCAWSVNTGELFFGEGSRLTVL.

This chain uses TRBV4-3 with TRBJ2-7, with a weak D call TRBD2 (6 bases). This CDR3 region has 14 residues. Germline CDR1 is LGHNA and CDR2 is YSLEER. The germline V and J ends were trimmed by 8 bases and 5 bases, with 19 bases remaining between them. The CDR3 sequence is CASHFGGDNDEQYF. CDR3 DNA: TGCGCCAGCCACTTCGGGGGAGATAACGACGAGCAGTACTTC.

The chain recombines TRBV5-1 with TRBJ2-3; TRBD1 aligns across 8 bases. Germline V CDR1 and CDR2: SGHRS, YFSETQ. The V and J ends lost 0 bases and 4 bases, in that order; junction bases with no gene match: 7. The CDR3 loop spans 16 amino acids. CDR3 in DNA: TGCGCCAGCAGCTTGGCGACGGACAGGGCGGCAGATACGCAGTATTTT. It specifies CASSLATDRAADTQYF.

The DNA of the CDR3 is TGTGCCAGCAGCCGGGGACAGAAAGAGACCCAGTACTTC. It specifies CASSRGQKETQYF. This chain uses TRBV11-3 with TRBJ2-5; 7 positions agree with TRBD1. Trimming removed 5 bases from V and 3 bases from J; junction bases left unmatched: 3. From germline, CDR1 is SGHNT and CDR2 YENEEA. The CDR3 sequence is 13 residues long.

In DNA form, the CDR3 reads TGCGCCAGCAGCTTGAACGCTCTCGGACCGAAGAACACTGAAGCTTTCTTT. This translates into CASSLNALGPKNTEAFF. This chain connects TRBV5-1 to TRBJ1-1; D gene unclear. Trimming removed 1 base at V and 1 base at J, with 17 bases between. The CDR3 loop spans 17 amino acids. Germline loops: CDR1 SGHRS, CDR2 YFSETQ.

This clone was seen once. The chain is built from TRBV5-1 and TRBJ2-1; 8 bases line up with TRBD1. The germline gives CDR1 SGHRS, CDR2 YFSETQ. The CDR3 consists of 15 residues. J gave up 13 bases and V 4 bases, and 16 bases lay outside the gene matches. The CDR3 sequence: CASSQDRAPGSVQFF. CDR3 DNA sequence: TGCGCCAGCAGCCAGGACAGGGCCCCCGGTTCGGTTCAGTTCTTC. The full variable domain, completed using reference TRBV5-1 and TRBJ2-1, is KAGVTQTPRYLIKTRGQQVTLSCSPISGHRSVSWYQQTPGQGLQFLFEYFSETQRNKGNFPGRFSGRQFSNSRSEMNVSTLELGDSALYLCASSQDRAPGSVQFFGPGTRLTVL.

This clone was recorded only once. V gene TRBV7-2 combines with J gene TRBJ1-2; D may be TRBD1 (5 bases). Trimming took off 1 base at V and 2 bases at J, with 8 bases between the two ends. Germline CDR1 is SGHTA and CDR2 is FQGNSA. This CDR3 region has 14 residues. CDR3 in amino acids: CASSLVAGNYGYTF. In nucleotides, the CDR3 is TGTGCCAGCAGCTTAGTGGCAGGGAACTATGGCTACACCTTC.

This clone is a singleton in its sample. V gene TRBV27 combines with J gene TRBJ1-2; maybe TRBD1 (5 bases). V gave up 5 bases and J gave up 8 bases, with 21 bases separating them. CDR1 is MNHEY and CDR2 is SMNVEV in the germline V gene (reference sequence). The CDR3 loop spans 15 amino acids. CDR3 in DNA: TGTGCCAGCAGTCTAACCGGGACTGACCTGGGAGGCTACACCTTC. It specifies CASSLTGTDLGGYTF.

This clone was found once. This chain joins TRBV19 and TRBJ1-5; TRBD1 matches 7 bases. CDR1 LNHDA and CDR2 SQIVND come from the germline V gene (reference sequence). V trimming: 5 bases; J trimming: 9 bases; junction bases outside the gene matches: 10. The CDR3 sequence is 14 residues long. CDR3: CASSVSVQGRPQHF. CDR3 DNA sequence: TGTGCCAGTAGTGTCTCGGTACAGGGGAGGCCCCAGCATTTT.

The chain couples TRBV14 to TRBJ1-1, with no clear D. The CDR3 contains 13 residues. Germline loops: CDR1 SGHDN, CDR2 FVKESK. The V and J ends lost 5 bases and 1 base respectively, with 8 bases between them. DNA for the CDR3: TGTGCCAGCAGCACAACTCGGAACACTGAAGCTTTCTTT. Translating it yields CASSTTRNTEAFF.

This chain joins TRBV28 and TRBJ2-1, with 14 positions matching TRBD2. V lost 3 bases and J lost 4; bases outside the gene matches: 8. This CDR3 has 18 residues. Per the germline V gene, CDR1 is MDHEN and CDR2 is SYDVKM. This CDR3 is CASSFGLAGGWGYNEQFF. The DNA of the CDR3 is TGTGCCAGCAGTTTCGGACTAGCGGGGGGCTGGGGTTACAATGAGCAGTTCTTC.

The V call is TRBV6-5, the J call TRBJ1-1; 8 bases fit TRBD1. In germline, CDR1 is MNHEY, CDR2 SVGAGI. Trimming took 6 bases from V and 6 from J; bases not matched to a gene: 9. CDR3 length: 14 residues. The CDR3 nucleotides are TGTGCCAGCAGCGGACAGGGTTCAAGGTCTGAAGCTTTCTTT. This encodes CASSGQGSRSEAFF.